One sample yielded the 9 T cell receptor beta chains listed below, sequenced in a study of T-cell reconstitution after alpha-beta-depleted transplantation in children (TCRdb year 2016). Library method: PCR. The sequencer was an Illumina HiSeq 2500. TCR libraries were prepared with molecular barcoding, using unique molecular identifiers to normalize TCRbeta repertoire quantification. Through fastp at Q25 and MiXCR, TCRdb rebuilt clones from the public reads, retaining in-frame beta chains. Each CDR3 protein gets just one entry, which takes the most common genes and DNA from the rows behind it. The sample table records 200,000 to 250,000 distinct CDR3 sequences; approximately 7% of these occur just once. Jointly, the top ten make up roughly 6% of the sample. The intended sense of this specimen's treatment or condition label: allogeneic hematopoietic cell transplantation with graft depleted of TCRalphabeta T cells and CD19 B cells.

This material consisted of PBMCs, taken before TCRalphabeta/CD19-depleted stem cell transplant. These receptors were collected from a boy younger than 10 with acute lymphoblastic leukemia, due to receive a stem cell transplant.

Worth noting for this clonotype: A clone one base away is much larger, so this may be a read error. The CDR3 protein is CSARAPGGSYETQFF. DNA for the CDR3: TGCAGTGCTAGAGCGCCGGGAGGATCATATGAGACCCAGTTCTTC. V gene TRBV20-1 combines with J gene TRBJ2-5, with 7 bases matching TRBD2. The better agreement between TRBJ2-1 and the DNA end casts doubt on the J call. The CDR3 sequence is 15 residues long. The germline gives CDR1 DFQATT, CDR2 SNEGSKA (reference sequence).

There are many counts of this clonotype. The rearrangement uses TRBV12-3 or TRBV12-4 and TRBJ2-2; 11 bases are shared with TRBD1. The CDR3 contains 13 residues. Trimming removed 10 bases from V and 3 bases from J; junction bases left unmatched: 1. The CDR3 here is CATGQGDTGELFF. The DNA for the CDR3 is TGTGCCACGGGACAGGGGGACACCGGGGAGCTGTTTTTT.

There are many counts of this clonotype. The chain is built from TRBV20-1 and TRBJ2-7, with 7 bases that match TRBD1. This CDR3 has 15 residues. Per germline, CDR1 DFQATT and CDR2 SNEGSKA (reference sequence). The V segment lost 6 bases and the J segment 6 bases; nucleotides outside the gene matches: 17. The DNA of the CDR3 is TGCAGTGCGGGCGTATTTTCCAGGGGGTCTGCCGAGCAGTACTTC. It codes for CSAGVFSRGSAEQYF.

Turning to this clonotype: A junction end diverges from the germline sequence, so it may reflect a read error. CDR3 in DNA: TGCAGTGACGTTCGTGGACAGCTGAACGCTGAAGCTTTCTTT. Its protein is CSDVRGQLNAEAFF. The chain has TRBV20-1 and TRBJ1-1; weak D call: TRBD1 (6 bases). CDR1 and CDR2 (germline): DFQATT, SNEGSKA (reference sequence). The CDR3 extends over 14 amino acids.

This chain links TRBV20-1 with TRBJ2-1; TRBD1 agrees at 7 bases. From germline, CDR1 is DFQATT and CDR2 SNEGSKA (reference sequence). CDR3 length equals 15 residues. J gave up 4 bases and V 6 bases, and 12 bases lay outside the gene matches. Written as DNA, the CDR3 is TGCAGTGCCACCCAACAGGGGACACTTTACAATGAGCAGTTCTTC. Its translation is CSATQQGTLYNEQFF.

This clonotype was picked up many times. The chain carries TRBV12-3 or TRBV12-4 and TRBJ2-7, with 9 bases that match TRBD2. The V gene end was trimmed by 8 bases and the J gene end by 3 bases; junction bases not matched to a gene: 2. The CDR3 has 12 amino acids. The CDR3 sequence: CASGSGSYEQYF. The CDR3 DNA is TGTGCCAGCGGTAGCGGGAGCTACGAGCAGTACTTC.

In this sample, this clonotype turned up many times. This chain uses TRBV7-8 with TRBJ1-5, with a tentative D call TRBD1 (5 bases). In germline, CDR1 is SGHVS, CDR2 FQNEAQ. The length of the CDR3 is 14 residues. V was trimmed by 1 base and J by 6 bases, leaving 10 bases between them. Here the CDR3 reads CASSLVYGAQPQHF. Here the CDR3 DNA reads TGTGCCAGCAGCTTAGTTTACGGGGCTCAGCCCCAGCATTTT.

The sample holds a few counts of this clonotype. The gene calls are TRBV28 and TRBJ1-5; D possibly corresponds to TRBD1 (6 bases). Germline CDR1 MDHEN, CDR2 SYDVKM. V dropped 6 bases and J dropped 6 bases, with 12 bases sitting between them. CDR3 length: 13 residues. This CDR3 is CASRGGGIQPQHF. The CDR3 region has the DNA TGTGCCAGCAGGGGGGGCGGTATTCAGCCCCAGCATTTT.

The V call is TRBV20-1, the J call TRBJ2-1; 8 bases line up with TRBD1. Germline CDR1 DFQATT, CDR2 SNEGSKA (reference sequence). The CDR3 has 12 amino acids. With 5 bases clipped from V and 7 bases from J, the junction kept 4 bases outside the gene matches. DNA of the CDR3: TGCAGTGCTCCAGGGGGCCGAAATGAGCAGTTCTTC. Amino acids: CSAPGGRNEQFF.